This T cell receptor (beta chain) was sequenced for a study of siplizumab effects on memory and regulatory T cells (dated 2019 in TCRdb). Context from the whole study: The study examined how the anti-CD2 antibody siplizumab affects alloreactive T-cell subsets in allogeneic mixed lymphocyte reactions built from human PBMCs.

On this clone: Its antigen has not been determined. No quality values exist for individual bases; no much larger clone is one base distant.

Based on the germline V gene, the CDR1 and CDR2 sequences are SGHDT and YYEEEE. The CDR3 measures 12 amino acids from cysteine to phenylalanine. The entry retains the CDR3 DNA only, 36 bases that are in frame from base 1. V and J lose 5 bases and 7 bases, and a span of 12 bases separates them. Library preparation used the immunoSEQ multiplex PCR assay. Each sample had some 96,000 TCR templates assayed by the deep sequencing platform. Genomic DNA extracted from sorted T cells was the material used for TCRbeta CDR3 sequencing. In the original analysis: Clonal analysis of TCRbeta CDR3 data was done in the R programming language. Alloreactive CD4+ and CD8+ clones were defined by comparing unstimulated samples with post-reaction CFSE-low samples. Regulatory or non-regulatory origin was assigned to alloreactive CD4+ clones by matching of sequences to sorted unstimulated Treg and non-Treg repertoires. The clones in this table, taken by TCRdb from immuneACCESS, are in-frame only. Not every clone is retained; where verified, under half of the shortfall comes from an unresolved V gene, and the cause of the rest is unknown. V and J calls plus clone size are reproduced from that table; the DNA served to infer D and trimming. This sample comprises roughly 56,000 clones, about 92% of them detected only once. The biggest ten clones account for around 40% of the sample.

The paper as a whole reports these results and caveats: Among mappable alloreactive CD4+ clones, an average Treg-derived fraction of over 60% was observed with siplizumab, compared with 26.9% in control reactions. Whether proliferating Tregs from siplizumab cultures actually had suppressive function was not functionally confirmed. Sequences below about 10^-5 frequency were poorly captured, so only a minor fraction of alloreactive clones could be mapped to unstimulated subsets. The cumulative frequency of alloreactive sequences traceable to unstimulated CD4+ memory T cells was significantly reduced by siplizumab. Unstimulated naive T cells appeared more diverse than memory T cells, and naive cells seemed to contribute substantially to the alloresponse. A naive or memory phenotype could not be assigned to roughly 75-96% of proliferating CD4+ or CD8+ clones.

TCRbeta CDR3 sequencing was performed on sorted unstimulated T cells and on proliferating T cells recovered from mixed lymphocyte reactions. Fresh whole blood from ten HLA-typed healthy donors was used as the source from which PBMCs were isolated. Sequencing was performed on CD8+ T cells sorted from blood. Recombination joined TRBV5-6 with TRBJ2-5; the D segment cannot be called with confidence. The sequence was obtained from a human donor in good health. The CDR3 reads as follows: CASSPAGRTQYF. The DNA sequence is TGTGCCAGCAGTCCGGCTGGGCGGACCCAGTACTTC.